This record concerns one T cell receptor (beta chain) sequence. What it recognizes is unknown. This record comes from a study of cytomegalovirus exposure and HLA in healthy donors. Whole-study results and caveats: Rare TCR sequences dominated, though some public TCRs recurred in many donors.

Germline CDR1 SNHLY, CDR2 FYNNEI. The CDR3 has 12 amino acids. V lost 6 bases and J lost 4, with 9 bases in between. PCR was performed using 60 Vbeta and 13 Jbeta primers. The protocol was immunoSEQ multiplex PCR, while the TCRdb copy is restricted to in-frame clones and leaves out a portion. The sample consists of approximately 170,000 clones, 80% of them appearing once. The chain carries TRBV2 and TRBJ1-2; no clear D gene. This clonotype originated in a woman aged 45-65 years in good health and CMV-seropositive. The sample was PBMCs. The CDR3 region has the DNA TGTGCCAGCAGCGGTGACATCTATGGCTACACCTTC. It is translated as CASSGDIYGYTF.